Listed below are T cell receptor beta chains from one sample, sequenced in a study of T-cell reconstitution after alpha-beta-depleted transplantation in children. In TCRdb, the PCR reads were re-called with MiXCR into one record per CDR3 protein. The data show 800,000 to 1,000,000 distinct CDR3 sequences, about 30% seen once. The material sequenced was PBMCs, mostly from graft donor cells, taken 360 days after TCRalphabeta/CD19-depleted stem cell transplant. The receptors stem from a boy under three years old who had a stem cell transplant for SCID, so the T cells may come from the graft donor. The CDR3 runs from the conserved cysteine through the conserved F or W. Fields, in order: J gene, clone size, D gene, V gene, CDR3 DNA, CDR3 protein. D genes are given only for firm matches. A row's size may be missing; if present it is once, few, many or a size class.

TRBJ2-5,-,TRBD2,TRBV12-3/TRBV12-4,TGTGCCAGCAGTTTGAGCGGGGGGGCACGCCAAGAGACCCAGTACTTC,CASSLSGGARQETQYF
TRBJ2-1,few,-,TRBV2,TGTGCCAGCAGTGAAGGCGTACTGCAGTTCTTC,CASSEGVLQFF
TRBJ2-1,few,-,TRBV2,TGTGCCAGCGCGACAGATGCCACCTACAATGAGCAGTTCTTC,CASATDATYNEQFF
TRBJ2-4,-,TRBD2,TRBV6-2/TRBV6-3,TGTGCCAGCAGTCCACGGACTAGCGGGGGGTCGGCAGCCAAAAACATTCAGTACTTC,CASSPRTSGGSAAKNIQYF
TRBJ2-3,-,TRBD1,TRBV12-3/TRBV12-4,TGTGCCAGCAGTTTACGCCGGGACAGGGGCACAGATACGCAGTATTTT,CASSLRRDRGTDTQYF
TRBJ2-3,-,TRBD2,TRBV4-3,TGCGCCAGCAGCCAAGATTACCCGGGGGGAGGGGAGATTAGGACAGATACGCAGTATTTT,CASSQDYPGGGEIRTDTQYF
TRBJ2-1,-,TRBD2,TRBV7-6,TGTGCCAGCAGCTTTGGCGGGGGTCTAAATGAGCAGTTCTTC,CASSFGGGLNEQFF
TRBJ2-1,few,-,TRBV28,TGTGCCAGCAGTTTAGCAGAAGCCTACAATGAGCAGTTCTTC,CASSLAEAYNEQFF
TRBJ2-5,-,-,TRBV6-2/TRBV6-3,TGTGCCAGCAGTTACTCGCAAGGGGTAGAGACCCAGTACTTC,CASSYSQGVETQYF
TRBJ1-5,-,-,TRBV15,TGTGCCACCAGCAGACGTAAAACTCAGGGGATTAGCAATCAGCCCCAGCATTTT,CATSRRKTQGISNQPQHF
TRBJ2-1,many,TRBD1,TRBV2,TGTGCCACCAGTAGGACAGGGAATGAGCAGTTCTTC,CATSRTGNEQFF
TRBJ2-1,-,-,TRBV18,TGTGCCAGCTCAACAGGGACTATTTCCTACAATGAGCAGTTCTTC,CASSTGTISYNEQFF
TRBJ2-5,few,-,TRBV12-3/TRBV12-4,TGTGCCAGCAGTTTAAAGGCCGCGGGGCAAGAGACCCAGTACTTC,CASSLKAAGQETQYF
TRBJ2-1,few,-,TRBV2,TGTGCCAGCAGGAACAGGGCCTTCAACGAGCAGTTCTTC,CASRNRAFNEQFF
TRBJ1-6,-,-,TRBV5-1,TGCGCCAGCAGCCTAAAGGGGGAAGGCCCCCTCCACTTT,CASSLKGEGPLHF
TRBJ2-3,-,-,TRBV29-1,TGCAGCGTTGAAGGGGGGACGGGGGTCCCGACGCAGTATTTT,CSVEGGTGVPTQYF
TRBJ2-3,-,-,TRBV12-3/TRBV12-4,TGTGCCAGCAGTTTAGCGGGTCCCGGGACTCCTGGCACAGATACGCAGTATTTT,CASSLAGPGTPGTDTQYF
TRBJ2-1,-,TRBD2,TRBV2,TGTGCCAGCAGTCCCCAACCCGGGACTAGCGGGAGTTACAATGAGCAGTTCTTC,CASSPQPGTSGSYNEQFF
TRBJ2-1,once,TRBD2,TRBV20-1,TGCAGTGCTAGACCCTGGACTAGCGGGGGGAGGAATGAGCAGTTCTTC,CSARPWTSGGRNEQFF
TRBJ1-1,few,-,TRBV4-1,TGCGCCAGCAGCCAAAATACGCCGGAGGCTGAAGCTTTCTTT,CASSQNTPEAEAFF
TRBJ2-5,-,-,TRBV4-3,TGCGCCAGCAGCCACATAGATGCGGAGACCCAGTACTTC,CASSHIDAETQYF
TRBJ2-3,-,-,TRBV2,TGTGCCAGCAGTATCAGCGAGGTCTTCCCCACAGATACGCAGTATTTT,CASSISEVFPTDTQYF
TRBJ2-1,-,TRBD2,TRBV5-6,TGTGCCAGCAGCATCGGGGGGGGCCAGTTCTTC,CASSIGGGQFF
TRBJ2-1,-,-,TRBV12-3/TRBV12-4,TGTGCCAGCAGTTTAGCCCTAGAGGGGGGGGACAATGAGCAGTTCTTC,CASSLALEGGDNEQFF
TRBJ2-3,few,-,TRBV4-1,TGCGCCAGCAGCCAAGAAGTTTTCCGGGACTTAGACACAGATACGCAGTATTTT,CASSQEVFRDLDTDTQYF
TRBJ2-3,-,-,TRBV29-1,TGCAGCGTTGGGGAGGCGGCCACAGATACGCAGTATTTT,CSVGEAATDTQYF
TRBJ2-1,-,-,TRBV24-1,TGTGCCACCAGTGACCCGAACCACAGAGACTACAATGAGCAGTTCTTC,CATSDPNHRDYNEQFF
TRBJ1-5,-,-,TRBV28,TGTGCCAGCACGGTCAGGTCGAACGGGGGGAATCAGCCCCAGCATTTT,CASTVRSNGGNQPQHF
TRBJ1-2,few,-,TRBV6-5,TGTGCCAGCAGTTACGGAGGTCGGGGGGCCGGTTATGGCTACACCTTC,CASSYGGRGAGYGYTF